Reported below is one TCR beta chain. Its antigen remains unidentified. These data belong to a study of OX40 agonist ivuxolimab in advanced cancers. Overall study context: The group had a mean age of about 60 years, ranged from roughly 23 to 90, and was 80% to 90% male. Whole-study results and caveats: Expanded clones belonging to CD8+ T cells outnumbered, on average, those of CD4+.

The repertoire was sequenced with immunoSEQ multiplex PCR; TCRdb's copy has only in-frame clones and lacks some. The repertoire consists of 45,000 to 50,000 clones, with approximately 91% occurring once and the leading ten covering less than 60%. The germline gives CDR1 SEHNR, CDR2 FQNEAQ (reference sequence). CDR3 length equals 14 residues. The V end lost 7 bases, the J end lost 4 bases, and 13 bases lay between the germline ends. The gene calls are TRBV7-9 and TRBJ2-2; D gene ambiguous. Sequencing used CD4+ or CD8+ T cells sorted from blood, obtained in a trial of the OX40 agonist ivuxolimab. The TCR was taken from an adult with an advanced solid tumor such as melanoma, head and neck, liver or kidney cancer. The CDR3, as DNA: TGTGCCAGCACACGTGTCTTAAGCACCGGGGAGCTGTTTTTT. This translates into CASTRVLSTGELFF.